The 2 T cell receptor beta chains listed next were all sequenced from one sample in a study of T cells after yellow fever vaccination. From the 5' RACE reads, TCRdb called clonotypes with MiXCR, one entry per CDR3 protein. There are around 360,000 distinct CDR3 sequences in the sample; 11% occur only once, and about 17% lies in the top ten. Sample: PBMCs, taken on the day of the first yellow fever vaccination. The receptors come from a man in his late teens or twenties who received the YFV17D yellow fever vaccine.

The rearrangement uses TRBV20-1 and TRBJ1-5, with TRBD1 identical over 11 bases. The germline gives CDR1 DFQATT, CDR2 SNEGSKA (reference sequence). There are 15 residues in the CDR3. The V gene end was trimmed by 4 bases and the J gene end by 6 bases; junction bases not matched to a gene: 8. Written as DNA, the CDR3 is TGCAGTGCTACCCCTACCGGGACAGGGGGTCAGCCCCAGCATTTT. It yields the protein CSATPTGTGGQPQHF.

In this sample, this clonotype turned up many times. This chain joins TRBV19 and TRBJ1-2; perhaps TRBD1 as D (5 bases). This CDR3 region has 13 residues. V gave up 5 bases and J gave up 7 bases, with 14 bases separating them. Germline CDR1 and CDR2: LNHDA and SQIVND (reference sequence). The CDR3 sequence: CASSVFEDSGYTF. The DNA of the CDR3 is TGTGCCAGTAGTGTTTTCGAAGACAGTGGCTACACCTTC. The full variable domain, rest sourced from reference TRBV19 and TRBJ1-2, is DGGITQSPKYLFRKEGQNVTLSCEQNLNHDAMYWYRQDPGQGLRLIYYSQIVNDFQKGDIAEGYSVSREKKESFPLTVTSAQKNPTAFYLCASSVFEDSGYTFGSGTRLTVV.